Below are 10 T cell receptor beta chains sequenced from a single sample in a study of blood T cell repertoires in COVID-19. The repertoire was sequenced with immunoSEQ multiplex PCR; TCRdb's copy has only in-frame clones and lacks some. The table lists roughly 80,000 clones, over 90% of them singletons. The sequenced sample consisted of peripheral blood. The receptors shown here come from a man aged 55 to 70 with acute or convalescent COVID-19.

The chain couples TRBV5-1 to TRBJ2-1; 8 bases line up with TRBD2. Germline assignment: CDR1 SGHRS and CDR2 YFSETQ. V was clipped by 4 bases and J by 9 bases; unmatched bases: 12. CDR3 length equals 15 residues. The CDR3 sequence is CASSGGGLVGGEQFF. CDR3 in DNA: TGCGCCAGCAGCGGGGGGGGACTAGTGGGCGGTGAGCAGTTCTTC.

The chain combines TRBV7-2 with TRBJ2-1; TRBD2 is a possible D gene (7 bases). Germline assignment: CDR1 SGHTA and CDR2 FQGNSA. The CDR3 has 14 amino acids. V dropped 5 bases and J dropped 6 bases, with 14 bases sitting between them. DNA for the CDR3: TGTGCCAGCAGCAAGGGGGGGCAAGTCAATGAGCAGTTCTTC. This gives the protein CASSKGGQVNEQFF.

J is TRBJ2-3 and V is TRBV5-1, with unresolved D. The CDR3 contains 18 residues. The V gene's germline CDR1 is SGHRS and CDR2 YFSETQ. V lost 0 bases and J lost 3, with 20 bases in between. The CDR3 sequence: CASSLGAGDLFVTDTQYF. Here the CDR3 DNA reads TGCGCCAGCAGCTTGGGGGCAGGCGACCTTTTTGTGACAGATACGCAGTATTTT.

The CDR3 DNA sequence: TGTGCCAGCAGCCAAGAAGCGGACTTATACAATGAGCAGTTCTTC. Translation gives CASSQEADLYNEQFF. This chain links TRBV6-4 with TRBJ2-1; D is perhaps TRBD2 (5 bases). This CDR3 spans 15 amino acids. The germline gives CDR1 MRHNA, CDR2 SNTAGT. The V end lost 6 bases, the J end lost 4 bases, and 16 bases lay between the germline ends.

The chain carries TRBV5-4 and TRBJ2-1, with TRBD2 identical over 7 bases. V was clipped by 0 bases and J by 4 bases; unmatched bases: 4. This CDR3 contains 15 residues. CDR1 is SGHNT and CDR2 is YYREEE in the germline V gene (reference sequence). The CDR3 loop is CASSLASGVYNEQFF. Written as DNA, the CDR3 is TGTGCCAGCAGCTTGGCCAGCGGGGTATACAATGAGCAGTTCTTC. The whole variable domain, filled in from reference TRBV5-4 and TRBJ2-1, reads ETGVTQSPTHLIKTRGQQVTLRCSSQSGHNTVSWYQQALGQGPQFIFQYYREEENGRGNFPPRFSGLQFPNYSSELNVNALELDDSALYLCASSLASGVYNEQFFGPGTRLTVL.

This chain links TRBV4-3 with TRBJ2-7; 8 nucleotides line up with TRBD1. The CDR3 has 15 amino acids. V shed 0 bases and J 6 bases; nucleotides not matched to a gene: 7. Germline V CDR1 and CDR2: LGHNA, YSLEER. The CDR3 bases are TGCGCCAGCAGCCAAGATGGGCAGGGGGCAGTCGAGCAGTACTTC. Its protein is CASSQDGQGAVEQYF.

This clone was recorded only once. The rearrangement links TRBV6-5 to TRBJ1-3, with D possibly TRBD1 on 6 matching bases. Trimming pared 0 bases from V and 6 bases from J, leaving 9 bases between. CDR1 is MNHEY, CDR2 SVGAGI, per germline. The CDR3 totals 14 residues. The CDR3 loop reads CASSYSPGVNTIYF. Here the CDR3 DNA reads TGTGCCAGCAGTTACTCTCCAGGGGTAAACACCATATATTTT.

J is TRBJ2-3 and V is TRBV10-2, with TRBD1 identical over 9 bases. Germline CDR1 and CDR2: WSHSY and SAAADI. J gave up 6 bases and V 7 bases, and 5 bases lay outside the gene matches. The CDR3 extends over 13 amino acids. This chain's CDR3 is CASNFDRGDTQYF. CDR3 nucleotide sequence: TGCGCCAGCAATTTCGACAGGGGGGATACGCAGTATTTT.

In its sample, this clone was seen a few times. This rearrangement joins TRBV2 to TRBJ2-7, with 10 bases identical to TRBD1. Trimming at V came to 3 bases and at J to 0 bases, leaving 14 bases not matched to a gene. The CDR3 spans 19 residues. Germline assignment: CDR1 SNHLY and CDR2 FYNNEI. In DNA form, the CDR3 reads TGTGCCAGCAGTGAGTCCGGGACAGGGGTCTTCATGAGCTCCTACGAGCAGTACTTC. Translating it yields CASSESGTGVFMSSYEQYF. Based on the CDR3 plus reference TRBV2 and TRBJ2-7, the full variable domain is EPEVTQTPSHQVTQMGQEVILRCVPISNHLYFYWYRQILGQKVEFLVSFYNNEISEKSEIFDDQFSVERPDGSNFTLKIRSTKLEDSAMYFCASSESGTGVFMSSYEQYFGPGTRLTVT.

The chain has TRBV4-1 and TRBJ1-2; D is unclear. The V gene's germline CDR1 is MGHRA and CDR2 YSYEKL. V was cut by 0 bases and J by 5 bases, with 16 bases left in between. This CDR3 has 16 amino acids. The CDR3: CASSQDDRWVEYGYTF. The CDR3 coding sequence is TGCGCCAGCAGCCAAGATGATCGCTGGGTGGAGTATGGCTACACCTTC.